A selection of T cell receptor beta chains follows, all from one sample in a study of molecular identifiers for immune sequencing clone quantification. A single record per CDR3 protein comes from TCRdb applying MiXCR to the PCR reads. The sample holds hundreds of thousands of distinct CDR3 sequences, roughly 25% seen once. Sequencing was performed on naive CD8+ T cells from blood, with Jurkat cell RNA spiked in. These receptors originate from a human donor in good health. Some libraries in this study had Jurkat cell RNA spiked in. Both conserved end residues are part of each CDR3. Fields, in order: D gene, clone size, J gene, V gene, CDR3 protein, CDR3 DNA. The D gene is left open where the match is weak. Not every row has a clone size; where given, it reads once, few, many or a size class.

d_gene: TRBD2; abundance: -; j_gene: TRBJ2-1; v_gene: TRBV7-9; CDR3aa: CASSLIAGGPDEQFF; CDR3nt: TGTGCCAGCAGCTTAATAGCGGGGGGGCCGGATGAGCAGTTCTTC
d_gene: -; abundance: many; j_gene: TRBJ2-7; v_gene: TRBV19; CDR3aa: CASSTLGRGYEQYF; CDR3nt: TGTGCCAGTAGTACCCTAGGTCGGGGCTACGAGCAGTACTTC
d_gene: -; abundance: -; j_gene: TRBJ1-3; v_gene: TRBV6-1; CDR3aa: CASSEGDMRNTIYF; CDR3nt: TGTGCCAGCAGTGAAGGGGACATGAGAAACACCATATATTTT
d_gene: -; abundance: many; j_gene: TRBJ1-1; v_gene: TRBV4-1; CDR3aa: CASSQEKDFAEAFF; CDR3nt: TGCGCCAGCAGCCAAGAGAAGGACTTCGCTGAAGCTTTCTTT
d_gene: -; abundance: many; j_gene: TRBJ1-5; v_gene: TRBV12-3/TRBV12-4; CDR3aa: CASSFVVQPQHF; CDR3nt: TGTGCCAGCAGTTTCGTTGTCCAGCCCCAGCATTTT
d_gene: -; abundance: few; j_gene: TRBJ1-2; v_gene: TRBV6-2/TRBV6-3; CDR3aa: CATHPGTTNYGYTF; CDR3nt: TGTGCCACCCACCCAGGAACAACTAACTATGGCTACACCTTC
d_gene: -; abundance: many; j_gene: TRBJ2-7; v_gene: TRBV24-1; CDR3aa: CATSDSTPGPPYEQYF; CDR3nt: TGTGCCACCAGTGATTCCACGCCAGGGCCCCCCTACGAGCAGTACTTC
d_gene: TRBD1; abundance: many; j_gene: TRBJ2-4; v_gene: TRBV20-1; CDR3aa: CSARGEGQGSLDIQYF; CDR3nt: TGCAGTGCTAGAGGAGAAGGACAGGGGTCCTTGGACATTCAGTACTTC
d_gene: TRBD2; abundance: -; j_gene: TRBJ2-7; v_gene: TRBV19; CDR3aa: CASSILYAGAGEQYF; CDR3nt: TGTGCCAGTAGTATCCTCTACGCGGGAGCGGGGGAGCAGTACTTC
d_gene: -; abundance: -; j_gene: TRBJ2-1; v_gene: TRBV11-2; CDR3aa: CASSYKEIEQFF; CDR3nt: TGTGCCAGCAGCTACAAGGAGATTGAGCAGTTCTTC
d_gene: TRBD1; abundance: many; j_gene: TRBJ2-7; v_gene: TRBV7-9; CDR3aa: CASSSGQGVYEQYF; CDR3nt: TGTGCCAGCAGCTCTGGACAGGGGGTCTACGAGCAGTACTTC
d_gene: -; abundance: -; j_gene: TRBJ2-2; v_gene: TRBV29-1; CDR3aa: CSAPVSTGELLF; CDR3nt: TGCAGCGCCCCCGTGAGCACCGGGGAGCTGTTATTT
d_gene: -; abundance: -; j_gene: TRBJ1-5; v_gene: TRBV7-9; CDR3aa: CAGSPRETPSNQPQHF; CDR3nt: TGTGCCGGCAGCCCCCGGGAGACGCCTAGCAATCAGCCCCAGCATTTT
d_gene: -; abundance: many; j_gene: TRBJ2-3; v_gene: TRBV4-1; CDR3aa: CASSHITDTQYF; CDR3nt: TGCGCCAGCAGCCATATCACAGATACGCAGTATTTT
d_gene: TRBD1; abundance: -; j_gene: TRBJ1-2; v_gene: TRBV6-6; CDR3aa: CASSWLGQGENGYTF; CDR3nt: TGTGCCAGCAGTTGGTTGGGACAGGGAGAAAATGGCTACACCTTC
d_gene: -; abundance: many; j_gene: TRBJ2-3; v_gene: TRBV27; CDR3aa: CASTSTDTQYF; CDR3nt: TGTGCCAGCACCAGCACAGATACGCAGTATTTT
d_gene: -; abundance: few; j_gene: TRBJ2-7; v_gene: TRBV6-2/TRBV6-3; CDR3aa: CASSYSINGAYEQYF; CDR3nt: TGTGCCAGCAGTTACTCGATAAACGGCGCCTACGAGCAGTACTTC
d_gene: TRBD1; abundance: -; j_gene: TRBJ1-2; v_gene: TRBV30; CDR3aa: CAWTGGGYGYTF; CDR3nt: TGTGCCTGGACAGGGGGCGGCTATGGCTACACCTTC
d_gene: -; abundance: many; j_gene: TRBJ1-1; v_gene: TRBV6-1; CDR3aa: CASTPGSHGEAFF; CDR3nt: TGTGCCAGCACCCCGGGAAGCCATGGTGAAGCTTTCTTT
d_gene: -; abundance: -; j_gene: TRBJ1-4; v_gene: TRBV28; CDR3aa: CASSSPGELEKLFF; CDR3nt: TGTGCCAGCAGTTCCCCAGGGGAGTTGGAAAAACTGTTTTTT
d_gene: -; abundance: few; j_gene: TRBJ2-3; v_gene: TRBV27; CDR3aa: CASRIKNTQYF; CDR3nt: TGTGCCAGCAGGATTAAGAATACGCAGTATTTT
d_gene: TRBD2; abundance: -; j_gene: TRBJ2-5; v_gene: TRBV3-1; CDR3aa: CASSQAGWTSGKTQYF; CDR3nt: TGTGCCAGCAGCCAAGCGGGTTGGACTAGCGGAAAGACCCAGTACTTC
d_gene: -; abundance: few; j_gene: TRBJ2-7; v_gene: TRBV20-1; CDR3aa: CSARVGIGYEQYF; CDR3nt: TGCAGTGCTAGAGTGGGGATTGGATACGAGCAGTACTTC
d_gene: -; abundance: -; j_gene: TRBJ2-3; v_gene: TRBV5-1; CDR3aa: CASSLEGISTDTQYF; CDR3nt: TGCGCCAGCAGCTTGGAAGGGATCAGCACAGATACGCAGTATTTT
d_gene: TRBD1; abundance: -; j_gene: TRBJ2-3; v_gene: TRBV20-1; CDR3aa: CSAGTGFTDTQYF; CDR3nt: TGCAGTGCCGGGACAGGCTTCACAGATACGCAGTATTTT
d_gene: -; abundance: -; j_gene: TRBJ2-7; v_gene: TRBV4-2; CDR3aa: CASSQVGTVSYEQYF; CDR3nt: TGTGCCAGCAGCCAAGTCGGGACGGTCTCCTACGAGCAGTACTTC
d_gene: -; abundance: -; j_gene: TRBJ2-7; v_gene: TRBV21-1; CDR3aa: CASSKEERQSYEQYF; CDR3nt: TGTGCCAGCAGCAAAGAAGAACGACAGTCCTACGAGCAGTACTTC
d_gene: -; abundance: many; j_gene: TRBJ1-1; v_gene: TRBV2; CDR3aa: CASSELQGFDTEAFF; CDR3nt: TGTGCCAGCAGTGAATTGCAAGGGTTTGACACTGAAGCTTTCTTT
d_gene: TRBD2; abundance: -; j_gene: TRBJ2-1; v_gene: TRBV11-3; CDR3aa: CASSVRSGSSYNEQFF; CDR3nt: TGTGCCAGCAGCGTTCGTAGCGGGAGTTCCTACAATGAGCAGTTCTTC
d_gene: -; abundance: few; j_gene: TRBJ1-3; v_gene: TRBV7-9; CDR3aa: CASSLGLPLGPGNTIYF; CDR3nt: TGTGCCAGCAGCTTAGGCCTACCTCTAGGTCCAGGAAACACCATATATTTT
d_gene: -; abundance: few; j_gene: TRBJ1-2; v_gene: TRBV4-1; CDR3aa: CASSQARSSYGYTF; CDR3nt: TGCGCCAGCAGCCAAGCCAGGTCATCTTATGGCTACACCTTC
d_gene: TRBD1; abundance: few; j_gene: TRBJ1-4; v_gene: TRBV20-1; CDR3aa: CSALTGSNEKLFF; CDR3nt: TGCAGTGCTTTGACAGGGTCTAATGAAAAACTGTTTTTT
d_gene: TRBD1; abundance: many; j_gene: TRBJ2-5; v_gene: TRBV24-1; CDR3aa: CATSDSGGLETQYF; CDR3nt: TGTGCCACCAGTGATTCAGGGGGCCTAGAGACCCAGTACTTC
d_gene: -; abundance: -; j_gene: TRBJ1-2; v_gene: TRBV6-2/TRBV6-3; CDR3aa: CASSYIDGYTF; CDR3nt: TGTGCCAGCAGTTACATCGATGGCTACACCTTC
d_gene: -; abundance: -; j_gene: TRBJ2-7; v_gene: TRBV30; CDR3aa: CAWSVQGYEQYF; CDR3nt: TGTGCCTGGAGTGTTCAGGGCTACGAGCAGTACTTC
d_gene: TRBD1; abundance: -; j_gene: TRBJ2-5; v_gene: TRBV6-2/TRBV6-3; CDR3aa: CASSYLDRAMSSWETQYF; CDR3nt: TGTGCCAGCAGTTACTTAGACAGGGCGATGAGTTCTTGGGAGACCCAGTACTTC
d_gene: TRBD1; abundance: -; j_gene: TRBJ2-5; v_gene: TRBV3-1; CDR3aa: CASSQTGKETQYF; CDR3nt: TGTGCCAGCAGCCAGACAGGGAAAGAGACCCAGTACTTC
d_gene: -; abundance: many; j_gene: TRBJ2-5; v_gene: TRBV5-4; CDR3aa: CASSYTGMDETQYF; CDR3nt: TGTGCCAGCAGCTATACAGGGATGGATGAGACCCAGTACTTC
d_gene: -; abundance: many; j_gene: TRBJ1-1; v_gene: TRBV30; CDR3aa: CAFSSGFEAFF; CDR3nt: TGTGCCTTCTCGTCGGGGTTTGAAGCTTTCTTT
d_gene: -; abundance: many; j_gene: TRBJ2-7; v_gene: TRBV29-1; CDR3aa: CSVEATGGPYEQYF; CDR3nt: TGCAGCGTTGAAGCGACAGGAGGGCCCTACGAGCAGTACTTC
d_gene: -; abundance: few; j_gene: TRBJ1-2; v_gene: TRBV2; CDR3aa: CASSGRTLYGYTF; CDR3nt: TGTGCCAGCAGTGGGCGGACACTGTATGGCTACACCTTC
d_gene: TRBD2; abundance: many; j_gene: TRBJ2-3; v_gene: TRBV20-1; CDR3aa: CSARGGTSGSLGTDTQYF; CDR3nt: TGCAGTGCTAGAGGGGGGACTAGCGGGTCCCTGGGGACAGATACGCAGTATTTT
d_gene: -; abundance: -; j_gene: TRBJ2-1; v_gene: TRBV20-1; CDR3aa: CSAGDRLVHLYNEQFF; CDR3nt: TGCAGTGCTGGAGATCGCCTAGTTCATCTCTACAATGAGCAGTTCTTC
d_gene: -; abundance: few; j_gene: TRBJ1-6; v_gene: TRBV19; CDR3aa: CASSMRYRNRFSPSSYNSPLHF; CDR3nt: TGTGCCAGTAGTATGAGGTACCGGAACAGATTCTCTCCGAGCTCCTATAATTCACCCCTCCACTTT
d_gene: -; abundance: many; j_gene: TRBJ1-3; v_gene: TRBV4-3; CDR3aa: CASSQDRTSGNTIYF; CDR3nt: TGCGCCAGCAGCCAAGATAGAACCTCTGGAAACACCATATATTTT
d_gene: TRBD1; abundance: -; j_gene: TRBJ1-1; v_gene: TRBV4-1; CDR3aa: CASSQVRPLQGAGTEAFF; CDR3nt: TGCGCCAGCAGCCAAGTTCGTCCCCTGCAGGGGGCTGGCACTGAAGCTTTCTTT
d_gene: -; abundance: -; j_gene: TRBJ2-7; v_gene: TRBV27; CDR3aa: CASSFSGSPYEQYF; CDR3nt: TGTGCCAGCAGTTTCTCGGGATCCCCCTACGAGCAGTACTTC
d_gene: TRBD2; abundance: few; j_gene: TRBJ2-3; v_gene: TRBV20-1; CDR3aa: CSAPIPSGGGDTQYF; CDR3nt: TGCAGTGCTCCAATCCCTAGCGGGGGTGGTGATACGCAGTATTTT
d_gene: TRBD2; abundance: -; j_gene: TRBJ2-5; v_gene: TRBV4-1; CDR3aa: CASSQGVAGGLETQYF; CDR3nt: TGCGCCAGCAGCCAAGGCGTAGCGGGAGGGCTGGAGACCCAGTACTTC
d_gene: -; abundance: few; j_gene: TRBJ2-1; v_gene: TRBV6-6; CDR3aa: CASSPQSFNEQFF; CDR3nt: TGTGCCAGCAGCCCCCAAAGTTTCAATGAGCAGTTCTTC
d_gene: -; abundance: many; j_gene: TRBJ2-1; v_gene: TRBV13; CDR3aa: CASSLGAEQFF; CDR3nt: TGTGCCAGCAGCTTAGGTGCCGAGCAGTTCTTC
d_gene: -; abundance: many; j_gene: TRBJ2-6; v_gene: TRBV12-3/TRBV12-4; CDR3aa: CASSFYRAGANVLTF; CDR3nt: TGTGCCAGCAGTTTCTACAGGGCTGGGGCCAACGTCCTGACTTTC
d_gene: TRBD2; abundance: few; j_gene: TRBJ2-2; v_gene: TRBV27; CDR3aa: CASSLLAGGTNTGELFF; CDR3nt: TGTGCCAGCAGCCTTCTAGCGGGAGGGACGAACACCGGGGAGCTGTTTTTT
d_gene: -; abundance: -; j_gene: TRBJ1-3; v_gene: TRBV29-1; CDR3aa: CSVEVWSFSGNTIYF; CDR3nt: TGCAGCGTTGAAGTTTGGAGCTTCTCTGGAAACACCATATATTTT
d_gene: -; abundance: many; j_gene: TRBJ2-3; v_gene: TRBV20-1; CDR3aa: CSARDPYSTDTQYF; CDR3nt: TGCAGTGCTCGAGACCCATATAGCACAGATACGCAGTATTTT
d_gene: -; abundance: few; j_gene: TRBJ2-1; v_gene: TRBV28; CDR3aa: CASSLTAGWRGNEQFF; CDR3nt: TGTGCCAGCAGCTTGACGGCGGGGTGGCGGGGCAATGAGCAGTTCTTC
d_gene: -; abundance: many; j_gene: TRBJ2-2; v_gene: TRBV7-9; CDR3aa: CASIWTANTGELFF; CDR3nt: TGTGCCAGCATCTGGACAGCGAACACCGGGGAGCTGTTTTTT